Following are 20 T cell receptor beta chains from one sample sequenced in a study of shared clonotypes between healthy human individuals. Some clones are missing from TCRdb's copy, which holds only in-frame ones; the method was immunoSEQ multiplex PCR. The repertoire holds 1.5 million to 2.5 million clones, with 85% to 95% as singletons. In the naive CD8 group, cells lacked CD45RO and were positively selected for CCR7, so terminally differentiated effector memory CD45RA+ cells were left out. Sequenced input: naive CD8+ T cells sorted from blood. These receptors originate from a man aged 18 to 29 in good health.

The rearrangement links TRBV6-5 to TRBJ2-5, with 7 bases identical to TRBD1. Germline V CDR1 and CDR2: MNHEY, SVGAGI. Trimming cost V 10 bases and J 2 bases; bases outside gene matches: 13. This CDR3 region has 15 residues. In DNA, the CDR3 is TGTGCCACCGAGGTAGTGGTACAGGGGCAAGAGACCCAGTACTTC. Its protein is CATEVVVQGQETQYF.

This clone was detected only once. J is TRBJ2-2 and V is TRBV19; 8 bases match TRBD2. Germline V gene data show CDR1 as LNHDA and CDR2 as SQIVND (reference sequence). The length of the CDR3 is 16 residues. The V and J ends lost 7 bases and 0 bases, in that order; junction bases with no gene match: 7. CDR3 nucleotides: TGTGCCAGTAAAGCGGGGGCCCTACCGAACACCGGGGAGCTGTTTTTT. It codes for CASKAGALPNTGELFF.

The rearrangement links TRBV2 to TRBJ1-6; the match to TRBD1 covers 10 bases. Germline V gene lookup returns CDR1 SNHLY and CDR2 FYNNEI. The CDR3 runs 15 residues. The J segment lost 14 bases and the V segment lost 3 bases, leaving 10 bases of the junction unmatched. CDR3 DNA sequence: TGTGCCAGCAGTGATATGGGACAGGGGCCTTGGGCCCTCCACTTT. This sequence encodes CASSDMGQGPWALHF.

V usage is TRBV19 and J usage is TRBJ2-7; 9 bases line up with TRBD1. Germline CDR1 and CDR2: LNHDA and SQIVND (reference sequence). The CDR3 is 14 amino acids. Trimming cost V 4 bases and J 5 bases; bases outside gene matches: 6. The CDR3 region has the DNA TGTGCCAGTAGTAGGGACAGGGACTACCACGAGCAGTACTTC. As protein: CASSRDRDYHEQYF. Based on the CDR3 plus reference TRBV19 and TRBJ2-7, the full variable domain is DGGITQSPKYLFRKEGQNVTLSCEQNLNHDAMYWYRQDPGQGLRLIYYSQIVNDFQKGDIAEGYSVSREKKESFPLTVTSAQKNPTAFYLCASSRDRDYHEQYFGPGTRLTVT.

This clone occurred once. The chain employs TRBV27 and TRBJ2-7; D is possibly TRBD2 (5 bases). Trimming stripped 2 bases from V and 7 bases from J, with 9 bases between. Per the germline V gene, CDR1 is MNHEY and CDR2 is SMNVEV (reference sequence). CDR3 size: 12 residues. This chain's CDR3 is CASSLGPGEQYF. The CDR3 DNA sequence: TGTGCCAGCAGTTTAGGGCCGGGGGAGCAGTACTTC.

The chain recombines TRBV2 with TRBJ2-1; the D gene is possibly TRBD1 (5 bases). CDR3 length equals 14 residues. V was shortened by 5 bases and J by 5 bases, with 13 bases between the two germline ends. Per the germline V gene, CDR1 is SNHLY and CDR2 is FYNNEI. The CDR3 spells CASSWSRANNEQFF. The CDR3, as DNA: TGTGCCAGCAGTTGGAGCAGGGCCAACAATGAGCAGTTCTTC.

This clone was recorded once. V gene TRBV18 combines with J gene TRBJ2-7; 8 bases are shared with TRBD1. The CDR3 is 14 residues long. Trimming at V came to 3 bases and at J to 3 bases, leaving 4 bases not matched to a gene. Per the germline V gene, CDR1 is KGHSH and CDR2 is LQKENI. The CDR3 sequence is CASSPWDRFYEQYF. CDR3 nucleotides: TGTGCCAGCTCACCTTGGGACAGGTTCTACGAGCAGTACTTC.

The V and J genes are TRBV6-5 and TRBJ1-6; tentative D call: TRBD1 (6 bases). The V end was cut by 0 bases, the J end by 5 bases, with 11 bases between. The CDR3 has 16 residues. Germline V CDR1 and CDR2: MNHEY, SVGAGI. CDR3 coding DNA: TGTGCCAGCAGTTACTCGAGGGGGGGAAATAATTCACCCCTCCACTTT. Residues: CASSYSRGGNNSPLHF.

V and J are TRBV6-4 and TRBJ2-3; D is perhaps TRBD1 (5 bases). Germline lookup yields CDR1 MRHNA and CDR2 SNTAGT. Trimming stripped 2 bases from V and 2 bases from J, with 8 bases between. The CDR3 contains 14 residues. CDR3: CASSDTGPTDTQYF. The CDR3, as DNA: TGTGCCAGCAGTGACACAGGACCCACAGATACGCAGTATTTT.

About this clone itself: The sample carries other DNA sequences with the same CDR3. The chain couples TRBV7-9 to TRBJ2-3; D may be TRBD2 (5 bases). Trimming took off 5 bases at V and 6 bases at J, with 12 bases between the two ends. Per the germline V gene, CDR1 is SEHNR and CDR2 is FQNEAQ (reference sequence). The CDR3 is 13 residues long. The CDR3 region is CASSPGLPDTQYF. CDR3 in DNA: TGTGCCAGCAGCCCCGGACTCCCGGATACGCAGTATTTT.

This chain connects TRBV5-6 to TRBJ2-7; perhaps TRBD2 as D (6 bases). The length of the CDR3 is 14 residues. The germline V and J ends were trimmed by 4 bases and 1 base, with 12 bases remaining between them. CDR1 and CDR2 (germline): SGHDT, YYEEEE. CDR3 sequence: CASSHGTESYEQYF. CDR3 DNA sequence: TGTGCCAGCAGCCACGGGACTGAGTCCTACGAGCAGTACTTC.

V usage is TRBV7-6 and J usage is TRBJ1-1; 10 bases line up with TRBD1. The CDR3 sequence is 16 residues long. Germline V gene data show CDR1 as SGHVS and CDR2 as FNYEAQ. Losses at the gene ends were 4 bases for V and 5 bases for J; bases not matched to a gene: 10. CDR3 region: CASSSKPGQGITEAFF. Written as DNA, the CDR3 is TGTGCCAGCAGCTCCAAACCGGGACAGGGGATAACTGAAGCTTTCTTT.

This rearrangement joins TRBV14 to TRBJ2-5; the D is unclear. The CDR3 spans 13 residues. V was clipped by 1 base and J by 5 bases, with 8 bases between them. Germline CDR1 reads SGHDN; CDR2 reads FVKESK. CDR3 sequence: CASSQAWWETQYF. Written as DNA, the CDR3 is TGTGCCAGCAGCCAAGCCTGGTGGGAGACCCAGTACTTC.

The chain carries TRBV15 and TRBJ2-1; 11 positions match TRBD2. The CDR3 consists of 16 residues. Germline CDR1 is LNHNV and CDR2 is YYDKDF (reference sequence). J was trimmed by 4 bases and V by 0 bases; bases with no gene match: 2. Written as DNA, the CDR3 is TGTGCCACCAGCAGAGATGGGACTAGCGGATACAATGAGCAGTTCTTC. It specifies CATSRDGTSGYNEQFF.

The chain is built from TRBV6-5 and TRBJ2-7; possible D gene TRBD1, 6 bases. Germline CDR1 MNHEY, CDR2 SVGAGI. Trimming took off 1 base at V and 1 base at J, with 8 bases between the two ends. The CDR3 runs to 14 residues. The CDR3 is CASSYLQGSYEQYF. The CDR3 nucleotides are TGTGCCAGCAGTTACTTGCAGGGGTCCTACGAGCAGTACTTC.

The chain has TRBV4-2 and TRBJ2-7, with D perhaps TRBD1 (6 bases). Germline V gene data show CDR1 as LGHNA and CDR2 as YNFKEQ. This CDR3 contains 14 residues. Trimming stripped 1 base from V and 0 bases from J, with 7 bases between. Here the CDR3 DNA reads TGTGCCAGCAGCCAAGCGACAGGCTCCTACGAGCAGTACTTC. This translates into CASSQATGSYEQYF.

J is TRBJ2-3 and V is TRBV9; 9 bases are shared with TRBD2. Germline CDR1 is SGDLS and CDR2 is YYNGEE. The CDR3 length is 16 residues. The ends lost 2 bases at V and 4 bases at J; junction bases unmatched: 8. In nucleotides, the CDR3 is TGTGCCAGCAGCGTCTTAGCGGGGGAGTCGGCAGATACGCAGTATTTT. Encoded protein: CASSVLAGESADTQYF.

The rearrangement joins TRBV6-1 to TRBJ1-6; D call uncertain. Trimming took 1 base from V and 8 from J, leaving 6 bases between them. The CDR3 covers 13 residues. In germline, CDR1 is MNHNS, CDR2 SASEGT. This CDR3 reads CASSEVGYSPLHF. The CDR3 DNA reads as TGTGCCAGCAGTGAAGTTGGGTATTCACCCCTCCACTTT.

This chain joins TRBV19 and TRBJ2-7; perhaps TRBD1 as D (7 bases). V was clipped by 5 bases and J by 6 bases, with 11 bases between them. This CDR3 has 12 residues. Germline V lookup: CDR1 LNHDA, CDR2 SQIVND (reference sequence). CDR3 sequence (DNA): TGTGCCAGTAGTGTCCAGGGGGGCGAGCAGTACTTC. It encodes CASSVQGGEQYF.

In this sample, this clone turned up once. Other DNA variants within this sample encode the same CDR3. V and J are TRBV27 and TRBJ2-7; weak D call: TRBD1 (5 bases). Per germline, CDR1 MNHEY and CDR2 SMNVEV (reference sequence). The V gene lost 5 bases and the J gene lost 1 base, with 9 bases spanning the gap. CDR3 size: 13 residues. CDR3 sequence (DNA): TGTGCCAGCAGTACCCAGGGTTCCTACGAGCAGTACTTC. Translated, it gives CASSTQGSYEQYF.